A single sample gave rise to the 22 T cell receptor beta chains below, sequenced in a study of cytomegalovirus exposure and HLA in healthy donors. The PCR made use of 60 Vbeta and 13 Jbeta primers. Repertoires were generated with immunoSEQ multiplex PCR, while TCRdb's copy carries only in-frame clones and drops some. Among about 140,000 clones, roughly 79% were seen once, and the ten largest hold approximately 1.3%. Input material: PBMCs. The receptors derive from a man younger than 40 in good health and CMV-seropositive.

This clone was found a few times. This chain uses TRBV9 with TRBJ2-2, with TRBD2 matching over 11 bases. V gave up 0 bases and J gave up 6 bases; unmatched junction bases: 4. This CDR3 is built from 16 residues. Germline V CDR1 and CDR2: SGDLS, YYNGEE. Written as DNA, the CDR3 is TGTGCCAGCAGCGTAGGGCTAGCGGGAGGCCCCGGGGAGCTGTTTTTT. This translates into CASSVGLAGGPGELFF.

The chain combines TRBV28 with TRBJ2-7; D is perhaps TRBD2 (7 bases). This CDR3 contains 15 residues. V lost 7 bases, J lost 4 bases, and 20 bases lay in between. Germline CDR1 is MDHEN and CDR2 is SYDVKM. This chain's CDR3 is CASTIPTGRVYEQYF. The CDR3 DNA follows: TGTGCCAGCACTATTCCCACAGGGAGGGTTTACGAGCAGTACTTC.

The V and J genes are TRBV28 and TRBJ1-5; D perhaps matches TRBD1 (5 bases). The CDR3 is made up of 15 amino acids. Germline assignment: CDR1 MDHEN and CDR2 SYDVKM. Trimming shortened V by 5 bases and J by 1 base, and 12 bases separated the two germline ends. CDR3 DNA: TGTGCCAGCAGTCAAGGGGAATGGAGCAATCAGCCCCAGCATTTT. This codes for CASSQGEWSNQPQHF.

The rearrangement links TRBV5-1 to TRBJ1-2; TRBD1 is a possible D gene (6 bases). CDR1 and CDR2 (germline): SGHRS, YFSETQ. CDR3 size: 15 residues. V was pared by 4 bases and J by 1 base, with 14 bases between. In DNA form, the CDR3 reads TGCGCCAGCAGCCAGGGGACGGTTTTTAACTATGGCTACACCTTC. Its protein is CASSQGTVFNYGYTF.

The CDR3 here is CASSQRDMGLGGGHEQYF. The CDR3, as DNA: TGTGCCAGCAGCCAACGGGACATGGGGCTTGGGGGGGGGCACGAGCAGTACTTC. V is TRBV27 and J is TRBJ2-7, with TRBD2 as a possible D gene (7 bases). Between the trimmed V and J ends, which lost 6 bases and 5 bases, there was a span of 29 bases. CDR3 length equals 18 residues. The germline gives CDR1 MNHEY, CDR2 SMNVEV (reference sequence).

As for this clone: Because the CDR3 is missing its conserved closing phenylalanine or tryptophan, this is likely a read error. The DNA is left out, because the CDR3 cannot be placed on it with certainty; the CDR3 is given as TCRdb lists it. The chain employs TRBV5-1 and TRBJ2-3; the tabulated D call, TRBD2, remains unverified against the DNA. The CDR3 is 9 residues long, counting both termini. Germline CDR1 and CDR2: SGHRS and YFSETQ. The CDR3: CASSHGTLR.

This clone is a singleton in its sample. V is TRBV5-1 and J is TRBJ2-5, with D maybe TRBD2 (6 bases). V was pared by 0 bases and J by 3 bases, with 12 bases between. This CDR3 region has 15 residues. CDR1 SGHRS and CDR2 YFSETQ come from the germline V gene. CDR3 coding DNA: TGCGCCAGCAGCTTGGTTCCGGGGGACGAAGAGACCCAGTACTTC. This sequence encodes CASSLVPGDEETQYF.

A note on this clone: This specimen includes other DNA sequences encoding the same CDR3. This sequence joins TRBV5-4 and TRBJ2-7; 7 bases agree with TRBD1. The CDR3 length is 14 residues. Germline values: CDR1 SGHNT, CDR2 YYREEE (reference sequence). The junction had 2 bases not matched to a gene; V was cut back by 0 bases and J by 2 bases. CDR3 bases: TGTGCCAGCAGCTTGGGGACAGGACCCTACGAGCAGTACTTC. The encoded protein is CASSLGTGPYEQYF. The full variable domain, rest sourced from reference TRBV5-4 and TRBJ2-7, is ETGVTQSPTHLIKTRGQQVTLRCSSQSGHNTVSWYQQALGQGPQFIFQYYREEENGRGNFPPRFSGLQFPNYSSELNVNALELDDSALYLCASSLGTGPYEQYFGPGTRLTVT.

This sequence joins TRBV2 and TRBJ1-1; D unresolved. The ends were cut back, 5 bases at V and 5 bases at J, with 12 bases in the middle. The CDR3 length is 13 residues. Germline loops: CDR1 SNHLY, CDR2 FYNNEI. CDR3 region: CASSTTTGTEAFF. DNA of the CDR3: TGTGCCAGCAGTACCACTACGGGGACTGAAGCTTTCTTT.

This clone was seen only once. The rearrangement joins TRBV7-9 to TRBJ1-2, with D possibly TRBD1 on 5 matching bases. Trimming left V 4 bases short and J 8 bases short, with 14 bases between. This CDR3 has 13 amino acids. CDR1 is SEHNR and CDR2 is FQNEAQ in the germline V gene (reference sequence). CDR3 nucleotides: TGTGCCAGCAGCTCCCAGGGCTCAGGGGGCTACACCTTC. It yields the protein CASSSQGSGGYTF. The full variable domain, in which reference TRBV7-9 and TRBJ1-2 provide the parts outside the CDR3, is DTGVSQNPRHKITKRGQNVTFRCDPISEHNRLYWYRQTLGQGPEFLTYFQNEAQLEKSRLLSDRFSAERPKGSFSTLEIQRTEQGDSAMYLCASSSQGSGGYTFGSGTRLTVV.

J is TRBJ2-1 and V is TRBV18; D gene unclear. V was pared by 0 bases and J by 9 bases, with 18 bases between. The CDR3 covers 16 residues. Germline values: CDR1 KGHSH, CDR2 LQKENI. CDR3 nucleotides: TGTGCCAGCTCACCACCGAGTACGCGGTATGATAGTGAGCAGTTCTTC. Amino acid sequence: CASSPPSTRYDSEQFF. Full variable domain (missing parts from reference TRBV18 and TRBJ2-1): NAGVMQNPRHLVRRRGQEARLRCSPMKGHSHVYWYRQLPEEGLKFMVYLQKENIIDESGMPKERFSAEFPKEGPSILRIQQVVRGDSAAYFCASSPPSTRYDSEQFFGPGTRLTVL.

The chain couples TRBV7-3 to TRBJ1-1, with TRBD1 as a possible D gene (6 bases). The CDR3 covers 14 residues. Trimming shortened V by 0 bases and J by 5 bases, and 10 bases separated the two germline ends. Germline-derived CDR1 and CDR2 are SGHTA and FQGTGA. CDR3 sequence reads: CASSLTSTGTEAFF. Here the CDR3 DNA reads TGTGCCAGCAGCTTAACGTCAACAGGGACTGAAGCTTTCTTT.

V gene TRBV4-1 combines with J gene TRBJ2-2; D call uncertain. The V and J ends lost 4 bases and 0 bases respectively, with 15 bases between them. The germline gives CDR1 MGHRA, CDR2 YSYEKL. The CDR3 totals 17 residues. The CDR3 DNA is TGCGCCAGCAGCCTCCCATTTCGGCGGTCGAACACCGGGGAGCTGTTTTTT. Its translation is CASSLPFRRSNTGELFF.

The chain recombines TRBV5-4 with TRBJ2-1; D perhaps matches TRBD2 (5 bases). Germline V gives CDR1 SGHNT, CDR2 YYREEE (reference sequence). The length of the CDR3 is 14 residues. Trimming took off 1 base at V and 6 bases at J, with 11 bases between the two ends. The chain's CDR3 is CASSLIGSINEQFF. CDR3 coding DNA: TGTGCCAGCAGCTTGATAGGGAGCATCAATGAGCAGTTCTTC.

This chain links TRBV15 with TRBJ1-6; D is perhaps TRBD1 (5 bases). CDR3 length equals 16 residues. V gave up 1 base and J gave up 9 bases, with 16 bases separating them. CDR1 and CDR2 from the germline V gene are LNHNV and YYDKDF (reference sequence). The CDR3 sequence: CATSRGAPGLTSPLHF. CDR3 DNA: TGTGCCACCAGCAGAGGGGCCCCGGGACTCACTTCACCCCTCCACTTT. The whole variable domain, remainder taken from reference TRBV15 and TRBJ1-6, is DAMVIQNPRYQVTQFGKPVTLSCSQTLNHNVMYWYQQKSSQAPKLLFHYYDKDFNNEADTPDNFQSRRPNTSFCFLDIRSPGLGDTAMYLCATSRGAPGLTSPLHFGNGTRLTVT.

V is TRBV5-1 and J is TRBJ2-2; D uncertain. V lost 6 bases to trimming and J lost 0 bases, with 12 bases between them. CDR3 size: 15 residues. The germline V gene has CDR1 SGHRS and CDR2 YFSETQ. The CDR3 DNA reads TGCGCCAGCAAGGTCGTAGCAACGAACACCGGGGAGCTGTTTTTT. It yields the protein CASKVVATNTGELFF.

V gene TRBV4-2 combines with J gene TRBJ2-1, with D uncertain. CDR1 is LGHNA, CDR2 YNFKEQ, per germline. There are 14 residues in the CDR3. Deletions cut 3 bases from V and 10 bases from J, with 16 bases between. The CDR3, as DNA: TGTGCCAGCAGCCACACTAAGTTGTTCAAGGAGCAGTTCTTC. It codes for CASSHTKLFKEQFF.

The CDR3 region is CASSDGQGNEKLFF. Here the CDR3 DNA reads TGTGCCAGCAGCGACGGACAGGGCAATGAAAAACTGTTTTTT. The chain employs TRBV14 and TRBJ1-4; 8 bases match TRBD1. Trimming took 5 bases from V and 5 from J; bases not matched to a gene: 4. The length of the CDR3 is 14 residues. Looked up from germline, CDR1 is SGHDN and CDR2 is FVKESK.

This rearrangement joins TRBV14 to TRBJ2-5; 11 bases line up with TRBD2. J was trimmed by 2 bases and V by 4 bases; bases with no gene match: 3. This CDR3 is built from 15 residues. From germline, CDR1 is SGHDN and CDR2 FVKESK. CDR3: CASSPGTSGQETQYF. The CDR3 DNA follows: TGTGCCAGCAGCCCCGGGACTAGCGGACAAGAGACCCAGTACTTC.

The V gene is TRBV28, the J gene TRBJ1-2, with 8 bases that match TRBD1. Losses at the gene ends were 5 bases for V and 8 bases for J; bases not matched to a gene: 7. Germline V gene sequence: CDR1 MDHEN, CDR2 SYDVKM. The CDR3 loop spans 13 amino acids. The CDR3 DNA reads as TGTGCCAGCAGTCCGCGGACAGGGAGGGGCTACACCTTC. This codes for CASSPRTGRGYTF.

The J gene is TRBJ1-5, the V gene TRBV28; D not certain. The CDR3 sequence is 13 residues long. V dropped 3 bases and J dropped 7 bases, with 10 bases sitting between them. The germline CDR1 and CDR2 sequences are MDHEN and SYDVKM. CDR3 loop: CASSLGVLQPQHF. CDR3 DNA: TGTGCCAGCAGTTTGGGAGTGTTACAGCCCCAGCATTTT.

V is TRBV7-6 and J is TRBJ2-1; 9 bases fit TRBD2. After removal of 4 bases from V and 8 bases from J, the junction contained 12 bases not matched to a gene. This CDR3 is built from 16 residues. Per germline, CDR1 SGHVS and CDR2 FNYEAQ. This CDR3 reads CASSSPYASGTYEQFF. For the CDR3, the DNA is TGTGCCAGCAGCTCCCCATACGCTAGCGGGACATATGAGCAGTTCTTC.